A single sample gave rise to the 13 T cell receptor beta chains below, sequenced in a study of blood T cells in healthy people across ages. The use of a sample-barcoded 5' primer and a J-beta primer mix characterized a second PCR of roughly 7 to 11 cycles. From the 5' RACE reads, TCRdb called clonotypes with MiXCR, one entry per CDR3 protein. Among fewer than 950,000 distinct CDR3 sequences listed, under 40% were seen once. The specimen sequenced was blood. The source is a man in his late teens or twenties in good health.

The chain is built from TRBV20-1 and TRBJ2-1, with 7 nucleotides matching TRBD2. This CDR3 has 17 residues. CDR1 DFQATT and CDR2 SNEGSKA come from the germline V gene (reference sequence). With V trimmed by 1 base and J by 1 base, 10 bases remained unmatched. CDR3 sequence reads: CSARAGGGGESYNEQFF. CDR3 sequence (DNA): TGCAGTGCTAGAGCGGGGGGAGGCGGGGAATCCTACAATGAGCAGTTCTTC.

The table lists this clonotype with many counts. The chain uses TRBV10-3 and TRBJ1-5; D gene uncertain. The germline gives CDR1 ENHRY, CDR2 SYGVKD. The CDR3 length is 14 residues. Trimming shortened V by 8 bases and J by 2 bases, and 13 bases separated the two germline ends. The DNA for the CDR3 is TGTGCCATCGGTTCTGGTCGGCGCAATCAGCCCCAGCATTTT. Translated, it gives CAIGSGRRNQPQHF.

The chain carries TRBV6-1 and TRBJ2-7; 7 positions agree with TRBD2. Germline values: CDR1 MNHNS, CDR2 SASEGT. With V trimmed by 5 bases and J by 6 bases, 10 bases remained unmatched. CDR3 length: 14 residues. The CDR3 loop reads CASSRRGEGLEQYF. CDR3 DNA: TGTGCCAGCAGTCGACGAGGGGAGGGTCTCGAGCAGTACTTC.

The CDR3 reads CASKLDGDSSNYGYTF. The DNA for the CDR3 is TGTGCCAGCAAATTGGACGGAGACTCATCAAACTATGGCTACACCTTC. The rearrangement uses TRBV6-2 or TRBV6-3 and TRBJ1-2; D is undetermined. The CDR3 totals 16 residues. V was pared by 7 bases and J by 2 bases, with 20 bases between. From germline, CDR1 is MNHEY and CDR2 SVGEGT.

This clonotype was observed many times. The chain joins TRBV7-2 to TRBJ2-3; 8 positions match TRBD2. The V segment lost 3 bases and the J segment 6 bases; nucleotides outside the gene matches: 14. The CDR3 runs 17 residues. The germline V gene encodes CDR1 SGHTA and CDR2 FQGNSA. In DNA, the CDR3 is TGTGCCAGCAGCTTGACCCGTCGGGGGGGCTCTGGGGATACGCAGTATTTT. This codes for CASSLTRRGGSGDTQYF.

This clonotype was detected a few times. The V call is TRBV2, the J call TRBJ2-1, with D possibly matching TRBD1 (5 bases). The V gene lost 6 bases and the J gene lost 5 bases, with 14 bases spanning the gap. Looked up from germline, CDR1 is SNHLY and CDR2 is FYNNEI. CDR3 length: 14 amino acids. The CDR3: CASSPRDRNNEQFF. In DNA form, the CDR3 reads TGTGCCAGCAGCCCCCGAGACAGAAACAATGAGCAGTTCTTC.

This clonotype was detected a few times. The V gene is TRBV20-1, the J gene TRBJ2-1; either TRBD1 or TRBD2 may supply D (7 bases each). Germline-derived CDR1 and CDR2 are DFQATT and SNEGSKA (reference sequence). The germline V and J ends were trimmed by 1 base and 5 bases, with 21 bases remaining between them. The CDR3 loop spans 17 amino acids. CDR3 bases: TGCAGTGCTAGAGTCCCATTCAGGGGGGGAGCTCACAATGAGCAGTTCTTC. It specifies CSARVPFRGGAHNEQFF.

This clonotype was picked up a small number of times. V and J are TRBV7-9 and TRBJ1-1; D is unresolved. Germline CDR1 and CDR2: SEHNR and FQNEAQ (reference sequence). The germline V and J ends were trimmed by 2 bases and 1 base, with 11 bases remaining between them. The CDR3 has 15 residues. The CDR3 reads CASSLYPGRNTEAFF. For the CDR3, the DNA is TGTGCCAGCAGCTTATACCCAGGTCGGAACACTGAAGCTTTCTTT.

This clonotype turned up a few times. The rearrangement links TRBV20-1 to TRBJ2-6; D could derive from TRBD1 or TRBD2 (5 bases each). V lost 6 bases, J lost 1 base, and 16 bases lay in between. Per germline, CDR1 DFQATT and CDR2 SNEGSKA (reference sequence). This CDR3 spans 16 amino acids. CDR3 DNA: TGCAGTGCGGGGGAGATGACAGTGTCTGGGGCCAACGTCCTGACTTTC. Its protein product is CSAGEMTVSGANVLTF.

This clonotype has at least ten counts. The chain employs TRBV7-2 and TRBJ2-7; D not resolved. This CDR3 has 12 residues. Germline V gene sequence: CDR1 SGHTA, CDR2 FQGNSA. Trimming shortened V by 5 bases and J by 4 bases, and 9 bases separated the two germline ends. CDR3 bases: TGTGCCAGCAGCACCTCCGAATACGAGCAGTACTTC. Protein sequence: CASSTSEYEQYF.

Only a few counts were recorded for this clonotype. The chain is built from TRBV6-2 or TRBV6-3 and TRBJ1-4, with 7 bases identical to TRBD1. The V gene end was trimmed by 7 bases and the J gene end by 3 bases; junction bases not matched to a gene: 8. Germline V CDR1 and CDR2: MNHEY, SVGEGT. The CDR3 length is 15 residues. CDR3 loop: CASTPSGTANEKLFF. CDR3 nucleotides: TGTGCCAGCACCCCCTCCGGGACAGCTAATGAAAAACTGTTTTTT.

This clonotype was counted many times. The V and J genes are TRBV5-1 and TRBJ1-2, with D perhaps TRBD1 (6 bases). This CDR3 contains 14 residues. V was trimmed by 4 bases and J by 0 bases, leaving 10 bases between them. The germline V gene has CDR1 SGHRS and CDR2 YFSETQ. CDR3 nucleotides: TGCGCCAGCAGCGTGGGGGACACTAACTATGGCTACACCTTC. Translating gives CASSVGDTNYGYTF.

The table lists this clonotype with a few counts. V usage is TRBV5-5 and J usage is TRBJ1-2; TRBD1 is a possible D gene (6 bases). The CDR3 totals 14 residues. Deletions cut 3 bases from V and 4 bases from J, with 13 bases between. Germline V gene sequence: CDR1 SGHKS, CDR2 YYEKEE (reference sequence). The CDR3 reads CASSSNRVGYGYTF. The CDR3 nucleotides are TGTGCCAGCAGCTCTAACAGGGTTGGCTATGGCTACACCTTC.